Listed below are T cell receptor beta chains from one sample, sequenced in a study of cytomegalovirus exposure and HLA in healthy donors. This table comes from immunoSEQ multiplex PCR, and its TCRdb copy is limited to in-frame clones, with some not included. Among fewer than 250,000 clones listed, around 86% were seen once. Sequencing was performed on PBMCs. The receptors come from a woman aged 18-29 years in good health and CMV-seronegative. Both conserved end residues are part of each CDR3. The D gene is left open where the match is weak. Clone size is stated in some rows and not others, as once, few, many or a class when expanded.

v_gene,d_gene,j_gene,abundance,CDR3aa,CDR3nt
TRBV5-6,NA,TRBJ2-7,NA,CASSALGDTNPYEQYF,TGTGCCAGCAGCGCGCTGGGGGACACAAATCCCTACGAGCAGTACTTC
TRBV5-1,NA,TRBJ2-7,NA,CASSLDTSSEQYF,TGCGCCAGCAGCTTGGATACTAGCTCCGAGCAGTACTTC
TRBV4-2,NA,TRBJ2-7,NA,CASSQDSKGHSSYEQYF,TGTGCCAGCAGCCAAGATTCCAAGGGACACTCATCCTACGAGCAGTACTTC
TRBV6-6,NA,TRBJ2-5,NA,CASRAGGFSEETQYF,TGTGCCAGCAGGGCGGGCGGCTTCTCGGAGGAGACCCAGTACTTC
TRBV7-2,TRBD1,TRBJ2-7,NA,CASSLASSGGRPRYEQYF,TGTGCCAGCAGCTTAGCCTCCTCAGGGGGACGTCCTCGGTACGAGCAGTACTTC
TRBV5-6,NA,TRBJ2-7,NA,CASSRTGEQYF,TGTGCCAGCAGCCGAACAGGGGAGCAGTACTTC
TRBV6-1,TRBD1,TRBJ2-7,NA,CAVTGHSYEQYF,TGTGCCGTGACAGGGCACTCCTACGAGCAGTACTTC
TRBV7-9,TRBD2,TRBJ2-5,NA,CASSFRAGGSETQYF,TGTGCCAGCAGCTTTCGAGCGGGGGGGTCAGAGACCCAGTACTTC
TRBV28,TRBD2,TRBJ2-5,NA,CASSLRGGPQETQYF,TGTGCCAGCAGTCTTCGCGGGGGGCCCCAAGAGACCCAGTACTTC
TRBV7-7,NA,TRBJ2-5,once,CASSSGVKTRGQETQYF,TGTGCTAGCAGCTCCGGAGTCAAGACCAGGGGTCAAGAGACCCAGTACTTC
TRBV11-2,NA,TRBJ2-7,once,CASSSTDEQYF,TGTGCCAGCAGCTCAACGGACGAGCAGTACTTC
TRBV13,NA,TRBJ2-1,NA,CASSFSTGTEQFF,TGTGCCAGCAGTTTCTCGACAGGTACTGAGCAGTTCTTC
TRBV9,NA,TRBJ1-4,once,CASSVAATNEKLFF,TGTGCCAGCAGCGTGGCGGCAACTAATGAAAAACTGTTTTTT
TRBV6-1,NA,TRBJ2-1,NA,CASSEQGRSYNEQFF,TGTGCCAGCAGTGAACAGGGGCGCTCCTACAATGAGCAGTTCTTC
TRBV11-3,TRBD2,TRBJ2-2,NA,CASSSRGTSPNTGELFF,TGTGCCAGCAGCTCTAGGGGGACTAGCCCGAACACCGGGGAGCTGTTTTTT
TRBV13,NA,TRBJ2-2,NA,CASSLERDTGELFF,TGTGCCAGCAGCTTAGAGCGGGACACCGGGGAGCTGTTTTTT
TRBV29-1,TRBD2,TRBJ2-1,NA,CSVTPGLANEQFF,TGCAGCGTTACTCCGGGACTAGCAAATGAGCAGTTCTTC
TRBV19,NA,TRBJ1-2,NA,CASSISEDGYTF,TGTGCCAGTAGTATTAGTGAAGATGGCTACACCTTC
TRBV4-1,NA,TRBJ1-2,NA,CASSQAVVRGGYGYTF,TGCGCCAGCAGCCAAGCGGTGGTCAGGGGCGGCTATGGCTACACCTTC
TRBV5-1,NA,TRBJ2-1,NA,CASSLVDTDNEQFF,TGCGCCAGCAGCTTGGTGGACACCGACAATGAGCAGTTCTTC
TRBV30,TRBD1,TRBJ1-4,NA,CAWGGTGLGKLFF,TGTGCCTGGGGCGGGACAGGTCTCGGAAAACTGTTTTTT
TRBV4-2,TRBD1,TRBJ2-7,few,CASSPVQGAGEQYF,TGTGCCAGCAGCCCCGTCCAGGGGGCGGGGGAGCAGTACTTC
TRBV10-3,NA,TRBJ2-7,once,CAIRIDSTWGEQYF,TGTGCCATCAGGATTGACTCGACCTGGGGCGAGCAGTACTTC
TRBV11-1,TRBD1,TRBJ2-2,NA,CASSRRDSNTGELFF,TGTGCCAGCAGCCGCCGGGACAGTAACACCGGGGAGCTGTTTTTT
TRBV6-1,NA,TRBJ2-7,once,CASSEEAGLSYEQYF,TGTGCCAGCAGTGAAGAAGCAGGGCTGAGCTACGAGCAGTACTTC
TRBV10-3,TRBD2,TRBJ2-7,NA,CAIKRAGGSYEQYF,TGTGCCATCAAGAGGGCGGGGGGTTCCTACGAGCAGTACTTC
TRBV4-2,NA,TRBJ1-1,NA,CASSQPTGSTEAFF,TGTGCCAGCAGCCAACCAACAGGGAGCACTGAAGCTTTCTTT
TRBV6-6,NA,TRBJ1-6,few,CASSLAGDGSLHF,TGTGCCAGCAGTCTCGCAGGGGACGGATCCCTCCACTTT
TRBV7-9,TRBD2,TRBJ2-1,NA,CASRGHREGNEQFF,TGTGCCAGCAGGGGACACCGGGAGGGCAATGAGCAGTTCTTC
TRBV7-3,TRBD2,TRBJ2-1,NA,CASSDTSGRANEQFF,TGTGCCAGCAGCGACACTAGCGGGAGGGCAAATGAGCAGTTCTTC
TRBV5-1,TRBD2,TRBJ2-1,NA,CASSSGLAGDNEQFF,TGCGCCAGCAGCTCCGGACTAGCGGGGGACAATGAGCAGTTCTTC
TRBV15,NA,TRBJ1-3,NA,CATSSDSRFANTIYF,TGTGCCACCAGCAGCGACAGTAGGTTCGCAAACACCATATATTTT
TRBV29-1,TRBD1,TRBJ2-7,once,CSVDVPGGEQYF,TGCAGCGTTGATGTGCCAGGGGGCGAGCAGTACTTC
TRBV5-1,TRBD1,TRBJ2-3,NA,CASSPGTGQDTQYF,TGCGCCAGCAGCCCCGGGACAGGGCAAGATACGCAGTATTTT
TRBV7-2,TRBD1,TRBJ1-1,NA,CASSSGTGGGNTEAFF,TGTGCCAGCAGCTCTGGGACAGGGGGTGGGAACACTGAAGCTTTCTTT
TRBV5-5,TRBD1,TRBJ1-1,NA,CASTLRGQPNTEAFF,TGTGCCAGCACCCTTCGGGGACAGCCGAACACTGAAGCTTTCTTT
TRBV6-5,NA,TRBJ2-3,once,CASSYSRGLDTQYF,TGTGCCAGCAGTTACTCCAGGGGTCTAGATACGCAGTATTTT
TRBV5-1,NA,TRBJ2-2,NA,CASSYGTPNTGELFF,TGCGCCAGCAGCTACGGGACTCCGAACACCGGGGAGCTGTTTTTT
TRBV7-2,NA,TRBJ1-5,NA,CASSLVTGQPQHF,TGTGCCAGCAGCTTAGTGACAGGCCAGCCCCAGCATTTT
TRBV2,TRBD1,TRBJ1-5,NA,CASSDLDRGNQPQHF,TGTGCCAGCAGTGACCTTGACAGGGGTAATCAGCCCCAGCATTTT
TRBV7-2,TRBD2,TRBJ2-3,NA,CASSLEERGPSTDTQYF,TGTGCCAGCAGCTTAGAGGAGCGGGGGCCAAGCACAGATACGCAGTATTTT